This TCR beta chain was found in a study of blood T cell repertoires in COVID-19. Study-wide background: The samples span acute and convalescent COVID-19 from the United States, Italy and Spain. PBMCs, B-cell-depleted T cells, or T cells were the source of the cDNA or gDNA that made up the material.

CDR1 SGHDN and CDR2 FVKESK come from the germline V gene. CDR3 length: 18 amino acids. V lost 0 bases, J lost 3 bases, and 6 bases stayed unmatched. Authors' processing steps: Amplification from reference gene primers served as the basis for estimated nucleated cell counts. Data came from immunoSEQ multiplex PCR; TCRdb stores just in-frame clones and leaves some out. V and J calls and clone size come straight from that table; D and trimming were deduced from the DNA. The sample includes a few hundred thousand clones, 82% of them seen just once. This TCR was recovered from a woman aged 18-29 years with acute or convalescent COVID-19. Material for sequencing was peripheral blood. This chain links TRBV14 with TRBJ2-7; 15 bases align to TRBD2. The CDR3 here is CASSQDGGLAGGYYEQYF. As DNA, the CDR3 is TGTGCCAGCAGCCAAGATGGGGGACTAGCGGGAGGCTACTACGAGCAGTACTTC.